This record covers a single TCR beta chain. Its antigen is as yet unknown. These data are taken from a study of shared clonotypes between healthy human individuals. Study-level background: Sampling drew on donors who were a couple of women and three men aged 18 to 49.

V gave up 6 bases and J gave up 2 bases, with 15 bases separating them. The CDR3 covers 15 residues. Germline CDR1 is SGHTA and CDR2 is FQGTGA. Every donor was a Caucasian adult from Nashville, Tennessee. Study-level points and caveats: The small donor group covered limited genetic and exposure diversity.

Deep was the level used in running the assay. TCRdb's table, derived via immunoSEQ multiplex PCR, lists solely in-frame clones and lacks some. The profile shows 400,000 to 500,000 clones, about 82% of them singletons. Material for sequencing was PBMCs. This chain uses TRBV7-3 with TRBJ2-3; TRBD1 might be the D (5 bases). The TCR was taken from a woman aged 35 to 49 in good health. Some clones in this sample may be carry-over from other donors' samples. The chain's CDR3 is CASSPDRGYTDTQYF. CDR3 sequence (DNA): TGTGCCAGCAGTCCGGATAGGGGTTACACAGATACGCAGTATTTT.